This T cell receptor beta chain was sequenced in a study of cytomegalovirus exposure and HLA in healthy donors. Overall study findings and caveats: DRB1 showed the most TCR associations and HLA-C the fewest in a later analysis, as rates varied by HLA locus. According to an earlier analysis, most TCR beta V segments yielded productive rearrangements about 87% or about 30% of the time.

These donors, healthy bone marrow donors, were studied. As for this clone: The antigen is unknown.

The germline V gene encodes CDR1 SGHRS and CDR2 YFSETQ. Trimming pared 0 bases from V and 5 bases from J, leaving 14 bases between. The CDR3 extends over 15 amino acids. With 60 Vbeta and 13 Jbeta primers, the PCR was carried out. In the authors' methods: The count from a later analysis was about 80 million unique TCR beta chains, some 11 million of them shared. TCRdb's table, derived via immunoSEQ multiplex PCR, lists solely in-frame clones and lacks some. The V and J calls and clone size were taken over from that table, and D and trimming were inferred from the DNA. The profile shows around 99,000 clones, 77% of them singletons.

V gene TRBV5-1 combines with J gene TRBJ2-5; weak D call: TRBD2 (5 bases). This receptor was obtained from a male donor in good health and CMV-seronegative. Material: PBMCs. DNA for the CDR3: TGCGCCAGCAGCTTGGGTGCGGGTACGAGTGAGACCCAGTACTTC. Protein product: CASSLGAGTSETQYF.